Listed below are T cell receptor beta chains from one sample, sequenced in a study of T cell changes during pregnancy in multiple sclerosis. Sequencing was performed with immunoSEQ multiplex PCR; in TCRdb, only in-frame clones are kept and a portion is missing. The sample shows 40,000 to 60,000 clones, 85% to 90% of them seen only once. The sequenced sample was peripheral blood, obtained in the first trimester of pregnancy. The source of these receptors is a female donor in good health, enrolled as a control in a pregnancy study. Both conserved end residues are trimmed from each CDR3. Clone size is not always given. Where it is, it says once, few, many or a class for expanded clones.

V	size	CDR3
TRBV18	NA	ASSPPGQNTAGELF
TRBV4-3	NA	ASSPSLPGNTIY
TRBV5-5	NA	ASSFSGEGETEAF
TRBV29-1	NA	SVERTGGHDGYT
TRBV6-1	NA	ASSEPPERGTGELF
TRBV21-1	NA	ASRSTGQSSGNTIY
TRBV7-6	NA	ASSLGPSNTGELF
TRBV7-9	NA	ASSSGLAGGSDTQY
TRBV28	NA	ASSTPLPLAGGFRDEQY
TRBV7-2	NA	ASSFGPTGETQY
TRBV12-5	NA	ASGLRSNEQF
TRBV6-6	once	ASSYVSSGDNEQF
TRBV4-2	NA	ASSQELVLSNNEQF
TRBV2	NA	ASSEGTGVYEQY
TRBV5-1	once	ASSLDRVRDEQF
TRBV7-2	NA	ASSSELLAGELEQF
TRBV4-2	NA	ASSQVGGGAAEQY
TRBV6-1	NA	ASSQGHSNQPQH
TRBV19	NA	ASSMVSLRTEAF
TRBV19	NA	ASSPLNQPQH
TRBV29-1	NA	SVDEVAGGEQY
TRBV4-1	NA	ASSQEGGGTYEQY
TRBV29-1	NA	SVEEAPDGGGYT
TRBV2	NA	ASRGPHGQF
TRBV28	NA	ASRSAGAGEQY
TRBV6-6	NA	ASSYRYEQY
TRBV9	NA	ASSAGQGNQPQH
TRBV4-2	NA	ASSQGGTQGGEQF